The clone carrying this T cell receptor (beta chain) appeared many times. TCRdb re-analysed the PCR reads in MiXCR, keeping a single row per CDR3 protein. The sample lists around 300,000 distinct CDR3 sequences, roughly a quarter occurring once. For naive CD8 T cells, sorting used the CD8+CD4-CCR7+CD45RA+ phenotype. The source of the sample is a study of molecular identifiers for immune sequencing clone quantification. Sequenced material: naive CD8+ T cells from blood, with Jurkat cell RNA spiked in. Noted subset: FACS-sorted CD8+CD4-CCR7+CD45RA+ naive T cells. The clonotype comes from a human donor in good health. Some libraries in this study had Jurkat cell RNA spiked in.

The CDR3 loop reads CASSYTPRQGLNTEAFF. The CDR3 bases are TGTGCCAGCAGTTACACCCCCCGACAGGGGTTAAACACTGAAGCTTTCTTT. J is TRBJ1-1 and V is TRBV6-5; 8 nucleotides align to TRBD1. There are 17 residues in the CDR3. Unmatched junction bases numbered 10, after V lost 2 bases and J lost 2 bases. Germline CDR1 MNHEY, CDR2 SVGAGI.